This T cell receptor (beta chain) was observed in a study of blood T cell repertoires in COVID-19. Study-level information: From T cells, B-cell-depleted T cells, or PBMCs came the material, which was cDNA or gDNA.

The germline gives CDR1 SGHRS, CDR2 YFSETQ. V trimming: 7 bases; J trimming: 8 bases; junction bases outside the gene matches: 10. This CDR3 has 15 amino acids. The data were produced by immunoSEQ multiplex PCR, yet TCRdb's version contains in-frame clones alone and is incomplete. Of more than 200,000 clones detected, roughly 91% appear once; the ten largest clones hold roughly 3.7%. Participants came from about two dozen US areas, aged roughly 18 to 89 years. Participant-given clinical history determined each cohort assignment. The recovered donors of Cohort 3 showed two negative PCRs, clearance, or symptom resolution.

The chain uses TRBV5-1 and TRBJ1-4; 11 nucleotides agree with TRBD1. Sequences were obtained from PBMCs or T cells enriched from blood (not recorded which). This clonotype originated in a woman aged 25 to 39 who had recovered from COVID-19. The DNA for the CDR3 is TGCGCCAGCTCACGGACAGGGGGCAATGAGGAAAAACTGTTTTTT. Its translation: CASSRTGGNEEKLFF. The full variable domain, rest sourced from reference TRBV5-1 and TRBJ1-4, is KAGVTQTPRYLIKTRGQQVTLSCSPISGHRSVSWYQQTPGQGLQFLFEYFSETQRNKGNFPGRFSGRQFSNSRSEMNVSTLELGDSALYLCASSRTGGNEEKLFFGSGTQLSVL.